This T cell receptor beta chain was captured in a study of vaccination and CD4 T cells after COVID-19. Study as a whole: Collection of post-COVID samples occurred a median 101 days after diagnosis, spanning a range of 35 to 161.

Treatment of the sample: approximately nine-day PBMC culture with coronavirus spike peptide pools or control peptides (ViraFEST assay). First, ViraFEST expanded antigen-specific T cells with peptide pools, and next it sequenced the TCRs. Cell culture was performed with about 2 million PBMCs per well in the presence of about 10 IU/ml IL-2 and roughly 10 ug/ml peptide pools. In the case of this clonotype: The antigen is unknown.

The Oncomine TCR Beta short-read assay was applied to DNA of cultured CD4+ T cells. Cultures of CD4+ T cells served as the source for extracting genomic DNA. One entry per CDR3 protein, called by TCRdb with MiXCR from the PCR reads. The sample records about 11,000 distinct CDR3 sequences, roughly 77% being singletons. V lost 3 bases and J 6 bases, leaving 12 bases between the germline ends. Germline-derived CDR1 and CDR2 are DFQATT and SNEGSKA (reference sequence). The CDR3 loop spans 12 amino acids. Sequencing used CD4+ T cells from blood, cultured in vitro. The rearrangement links TRBV20-1 to TRBJ2-7; D may be TRBD1 (6 bases). The receptor was derived from a human donor who had recovered from COVID-19. CDR3 in DNA: TGCAGTGCTAGTATGGGGGCACGCGAGCAGTACTTC. Protein: CSASMGAREQYF.